This TCR beta chain derives from a study of blood T cell repertoires in COVID-19 (TCRdb year 2020). Notes on the research overall: Samples covering the acute and convalescent phases of COVID-19 were provided by collaborators in the United States, Italy and Spain. The samples were drawn from two sources: the first 160 participants of the ongoing ImmuneRACE study, and 1,254 subjects contributed by 6 global collaborators. Subjects who had been exposed to COVID-19, were actively infected with it, or had recovered from it provided the deeply sampled blood TCRbeta repertoires that made up the dataset. The material from the prospective study consisted of cDNA or gDNA derived from T cells, B-cell-depleted T cells, or PBMCs. Where HLA class I and class II types were available, the types were taken from metadata supplied by the sample provider, not from assay-based typing. The sample metadata nearly always contained a de-identified subject ID, COVID-19 status, age in years and sex. The repertoires were released in a freely available public database intended as a resource for research on the immune response to SARS-CoV-2. Overall study outcomes, separate from this receptor: Clinical and demographic metadata were provided uncurated, with the amount varying by source and participant.

Compared with germline, V lacks 1 base and J lacks 4 bases; bases without a gene match: 8. Via the germline V gene, CDR1 is SGHNT and CDR2 YENEEA. CDR3 length: 17 amino acids, cysteine to phenylalanine. Solely the CDR3 DNA is kept, with 51 bases framed from the first base. TCRbeta CDR3 regions were amplified from genomic DNA using the immunoSEQ Assay, a bias-controlled multiplex PCR. The authors' pipeline ran thus. The number of nucleated cells in each sample was estimated by amplification of reference gene primers within the assay. To quantify the absolute abundance of each unique TCRbeta CDR3 rearrangement, sequence reads were collapsed and filtered. For each sample, productive Simpson clonality was calculated as the square root of Simpson's diversity index over productive rearrangements. TCRdb retrieved this table from immuneACCESS and kept in-frame rearrangements only. Not all clones are present; in checked studies, unresolved V genes account for under half, and no reason is known for the remainder. That table furnishes V, J and clone size, whereas the DNA furnished D and trimming. The sample records 90,000 to 100,000 clones, 82% of which are singletons. The top ten clonotypes cover 15% to 20% of the sample.

Note on this clone: It lacks a known antigen. Per-base qualities were not stored, and no clone one base away is much larger.

Collaborating institutions collected whole blood in K2EDTA tubes following their own protocols. For TCRbeta analysis, collaborators shipped samples as frozen whole blood, isolated PBMCs, or DNA extracted from either of those sample types. The TCR originated in an elderly man with acute or convalescent COVID-19. The chain couples TRBV11-3 to TRBJ1-4; TRBD1 matches 8 bases in the middle. The specimen sequenced was peripheral blood. The nucleotides read TGTGCCAGCAGCTTAGTCTGCGGGACAGGCGATAATGAAAAACTGTTTTTT. Translated, it gives CASSLVCGTGDNEKLFF.